This record covers a single TCR beta chain. Its antigen is still unknown. The data derive from a study of neoadjuvant anti-PD-1 for oral cavity cancer. The wider study: Most patients had three to four biweekly doses of 3 mg/kg nivolumab before resection. Patients without progression received a fourth nivolumab dose around day 43, then surgical resection on days 50-56.

Time point described: after neoadjuvant nivolumab, at surgical resection. Findings and limits, study-wide: Post-nivolumab, blood T cell clonality was significantly elevated in non-responders.

Method: immunoSEQ multiplex PCR; TCRdb's copy keeps in-frame clones and lacks some. The sample carries around 65,000 clones, roughly nine tenths recorded once. From germline, CDR1 is MDHEN and CDR2 SYDVKM. Between the trimmed V and J ends, which lost 6 bases and 4 bases, there was a span of 14 bases. The CDR3 is 14 amino acids. This specimen consisted of PBMCs, obtained after nivolumab (anti-PD-1) treatment. This rearrangement joins TRBV28 to TRBJ2-3; D unclear. The origin of this receptor is a person between 35 and 79 years old with oral cavity squamous cell carcinoma. CDR3 coding DNA: TGTGCCAGCAGCAGTACCCTAAGTGCAGATACGCAGTATTTT. It specifies CASSSTLSADTQYF. The complete variable domain, with remaining parts taken from reference TRBV28 and TRBJ2-3, reads DVKVTQSSRYLVKRTGEKVFLECVQDMDHENMFWYRQDPGLGLRLIYFSYDVKMKEKGDIPEGYSVSREKKERFSLILESASTNQTSMYLCASSSTLSADTQYFGPGTRLTVL.